This entry lists 4 T cell receptor beta chains sequenced from one sample in a study of shared clonotypes between healthy human individuals. As defined, naive CD8 cells were CD45RO-negative and positively selected for CCR7, with terminally differentiated effector memory CD45RA+ cells excluded. Produced via immunoSEQ multiplex PCR; TCRdb's table is partial and in-frame only. The data hold nearly 2 million clones, with about 95% observed a single time. The specimen was naive CD8+ T cells sorted from blood. The receptors originated from a man aged 18 to 30 in good health.

J is TRBJ2-7 and V is TRBV6-6; D tentatively reads TRBD1 or TRBD2 (5 bases each). Trimming took off 6 bases at V and 2 bases at J, with 14 bases between the two ends. The germline gives CDR1 MNHNY, CDR2 SVGAGI (reference sequence). The CDR3 is made up of 14 amino acids. CDR3 nucleotide sequence: TGTGCCAGCAGACGGGGCACTTACACCTACGAGCAGTACTTC. Translation: CASRRGTYTYEQYF.

The rearrangement joins TRBV6-5 to TRBJ1-3; D is perhaps TRBD1 (5 bases). The V and J ends lost 8 bases and 0 bases respectively, with 8 bases between them. Looked up from germline, CDR1 is MNHEY and CDR2 is SVGAGI. CDR3 size: 13 residues. The CDR3 DNA sequence: TGTGCCAGCTCACAGGTCTCTGGAAACACCATATATTTT. Encoded protein: CASSQVSGNTIYF.

Remarks on this clone: The sample holds other DNA sequences that translate to the same CDR3. The chain uses TRBV6-5 and TRBJ1-5; D possibly corresponds to TRBD1 (6 bases). V was cut by 0 bases and J by 7 bases, with 10 bases left in between. CDR1 and CDR2 (germline): MNHEY, SVGAGI. This CDR3 region has 14 residues. This CDR3 is CASSYSGGGQPQHF. In DNA form, the CDR3 reads TGTGCCAGCAGTTACTCTGGGGGGGGCCAGCCCCAGCATTTT.

The chain is built from TRBV19 and TRBJ2-7, with D tentatively TRBD1 or TRBD2 (5 bases each). This CDR3 contains 14 residues. Germline V gene sequence: CDR1 LNHDA, CDR2 SQIVND (reference sequence). The V gene lost 6 bases and the J gene lost 0 bases, with 12 bases spanning the gap. The CDR3 DNA sequence: TGTGCCAGTAGCCCTCGGGACGGCTCCTACGAGCAGTACTTC. It codes for CASSPRDGSYEQYF.